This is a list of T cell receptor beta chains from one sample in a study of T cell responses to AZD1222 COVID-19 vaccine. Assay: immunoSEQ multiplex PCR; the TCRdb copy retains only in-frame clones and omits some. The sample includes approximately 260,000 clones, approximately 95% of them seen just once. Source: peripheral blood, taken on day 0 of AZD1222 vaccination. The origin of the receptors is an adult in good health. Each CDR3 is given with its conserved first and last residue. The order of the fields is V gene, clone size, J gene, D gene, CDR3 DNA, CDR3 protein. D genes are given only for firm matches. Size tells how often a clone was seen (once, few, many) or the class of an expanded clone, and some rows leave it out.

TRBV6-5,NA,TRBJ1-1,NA,TGTGCCAGCAGTTACACGCAGGCACGGCGGAGCACTGAAGCTTTCTTT,CASSYTQARRSTEAFF
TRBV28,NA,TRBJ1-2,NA,TGTGCCAGCAGTTTCCCCGTCGGCCAGTTTGGTCGCTATGGCTACACCTTC,CASSFPVGQFGRYGYTF
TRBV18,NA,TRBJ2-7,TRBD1,TGTGCCAGCTCAGCAACCGGGACAGGGTCTGGCAACGAGCAGTACTTC,CASSATGTGSGNEQYF
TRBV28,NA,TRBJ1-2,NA,TGTGCCAGCAGTGGGGGAGCACAGGGAAAGTTTGACTATGGCTACACCTTC,CASSGGAQGKFDYGYTF
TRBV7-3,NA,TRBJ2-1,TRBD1,TGTGCCAGCAGCTTACGCCCCAGACAGGGACCCTACAATGAGCAGTTCTTC,CASSLRPRQGPYNEQFF
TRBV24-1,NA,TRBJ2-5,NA,TGTGCCACCAGTGGATTAGATGGAGAGACCCAGTACTTC,CATSGLDGETQYF
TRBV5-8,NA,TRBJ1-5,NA,TGTGCCAGCAGCTTGGATGGGTGGAATCAGCCCCAGCATTTT,CASSLDGWNQPQHF
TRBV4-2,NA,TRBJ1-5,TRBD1,TGTGCCAGCAGCCAAACAGGGGGCATAGAGCCCCAGCATTTT,CASSQTGGIEPQHF
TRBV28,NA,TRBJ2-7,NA,TGTGCCAGCAGTTTAGGGCCTCTAAAGGGGGATTCCTACGAGCAGTACTTC,CASSLGPLKGDSYEQYF
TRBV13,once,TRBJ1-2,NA,TGTGCCAGCAGCTTAAGCAGGGGAGAGGGCTATAACTATGGCTACACCTTC,CASSLSRGEGYNYGYTF
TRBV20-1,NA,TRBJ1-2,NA,TGCAGTGCTAGAAGTTATGGCTACACCTTC,CSARSYGYTF
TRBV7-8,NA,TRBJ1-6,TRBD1,TGTGCCAGCAGCTCTGCCCCGGGACAGGGAAATTCACCCCTCCACTTT,CASSSAPGQGNSPLHF
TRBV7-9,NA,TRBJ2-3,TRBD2,TGTGCCAGCAGCTTATATAGCGGGGAGGATACGCAGTATTTT,CASSLYSGEDTQYF
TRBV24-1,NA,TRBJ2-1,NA,TGTGCCACCAGTGACTCCGGGCCTCGCTCCTACAATGAGCAGTTCTTC,CATSDSGPRSYNEQFF
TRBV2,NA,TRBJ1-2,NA,TGTGCCAGCAGTGAACAGAACTATGGCTACACCTTC,CASSEQNYGYTF
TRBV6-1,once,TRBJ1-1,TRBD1,TGTGCCAGCAGTGAAGCGACAGGGCGGGGGACTGAAGCTTTCTTT,CASSEATGRGTEAFF
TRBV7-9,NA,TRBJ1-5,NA,TGTGCCAGCAGCTTGAGGGACAATCAGCCCCAGCATTTT,CASSLRDNQPQHF
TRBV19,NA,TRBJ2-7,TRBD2,TGTGCCAGTAGTATGAAAGCGGGAGGCTCGTTCGAGCAGTACTTC,CASSMKAGGSFEQYF
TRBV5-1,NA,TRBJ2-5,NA,TGCGCCAGCAGCCACTACAATGACGGAGAGACCCAGTACTTC,CASSHYNDGETQYF
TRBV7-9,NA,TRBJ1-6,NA,TGTGCCAGCAGCGTCGACCCCGGGGATTCACCCCTCCACTTT,CASSVDPGDSPLHF
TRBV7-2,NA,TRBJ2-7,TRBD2,TGTGCCAGCAGCTTAGGCGGGGGGGCCTACGAGCAGTACTTC,CASSLGGGAYEQYF
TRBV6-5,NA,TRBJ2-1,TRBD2,TGTGCCAGCAGCACCTGGGGGGGGTACAATGAGCAGTTCTTC,CASSTWGGYNEQFF
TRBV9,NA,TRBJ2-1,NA,TGTGCCAGCAGCGTGGGGGGCAGCCGTATAAATAATGAGCAGTTCTTC,CASSVGGSRINNEQFF
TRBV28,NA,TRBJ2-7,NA,TGTGCCAGCAGCAGGGAAATATTGTACCACGAGCAGTACTTC,CASSREILYHEQYF
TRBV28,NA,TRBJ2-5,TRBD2,TGTGCCAGCAGCCCGCCGGGGAGGGAGGAGACCCAGTACTTC,CASSPPGREETQYF
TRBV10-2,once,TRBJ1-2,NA,TGCGCCAGCAGTGACGCTACCCAGCGGTTCTATGGCTACACCTTC,CASSDATQRFYGYTF
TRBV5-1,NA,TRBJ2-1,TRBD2,TGCGCCAGCAGCTCCGGGACTAGCGGGAGGAGGGGCCACAATGAGCAGTTCTTC,CASSSGTSGRRGHNEQFF
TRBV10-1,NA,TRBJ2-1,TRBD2,TGCGCCAGCAGTGATATTTTAGCGGGGGGCAATGAGCAGTTCTTC,CASSDILAGGNEQFF
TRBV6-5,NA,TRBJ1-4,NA,TGTGCCAGCAGTTACGACAGCCCCAATGAAAAACTGTTTTTT,CASSYDSPNEKLFF
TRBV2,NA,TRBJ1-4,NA,TGTGCCAGCACATACGGTGCAACTAATGAAAAACTGTTTTTT,CASTYGATNEKLFF
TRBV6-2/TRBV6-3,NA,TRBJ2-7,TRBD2,TGTGCCAGCAGTTACTCGAGGACTAGCGGGATTGGGTACGAGCAGTACTTC,CASSYSRTSGIGYEQYF
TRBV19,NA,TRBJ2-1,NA,TGTGCCAGTAGCCCCACGGGGACCGTCCATCTTGAGCAGTTCTTC,CASSPTGTVHLEQFF
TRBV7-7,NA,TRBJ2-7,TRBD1,TGTGCTAGCAGCCCAGGACAGGGCCCTACCTACGAGCAGTACTTC,CASSPGQGPTYEQYF
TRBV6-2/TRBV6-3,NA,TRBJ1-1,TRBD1,TGTGCCAGCAGCCCCCGGGACAGGGAAGCTTTCTTT,CASSPRDREAFF
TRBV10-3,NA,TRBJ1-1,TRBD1,TGTGCCATCAGTGATACAGGGGCGGGGTACACTGAAGCTTTCTTT,CAISDTGAGYTEAFF
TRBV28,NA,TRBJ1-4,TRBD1,TGTGCCAGCAGTACGACAGGGGCTAATGAAAAACTGTTTTTT,CASSTTGANEKLFF
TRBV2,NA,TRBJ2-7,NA,TGTGCCAGCAGTCCCCGCTGGGTGCAGTACTTC,CASSPRWVQYF
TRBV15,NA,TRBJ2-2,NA,TGTGCCGCGAGGGGCTACAACACCGGGGAGCTGTTTTTT,CAARGYNTGELFF
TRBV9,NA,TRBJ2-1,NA,TGTGCCAGCAGCGTAGGACCAAGCTCCTACAATGAGCAGTTCTTC,CASSVGPSSYNEQFF
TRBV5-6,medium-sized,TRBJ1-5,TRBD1,TGTGCCAGCAGCGTGAACCGGGACAGGGGGAAATTGGGGAGTCAGCCCCAGCATTTT,CASSVNRDRGKLGSQPQHF
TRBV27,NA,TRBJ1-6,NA,TGTGCCAGCAGTTTATCGGCCGGGAATTCACCCCTCCACTTT,CASSLSAGNSPLHF
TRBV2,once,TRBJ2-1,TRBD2,TGTGCCAGCAGTGAATGGACTAGTGGGAATGAGCAGTTCTTC,CASSEWTSGNEQFF
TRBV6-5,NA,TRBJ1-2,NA,TGTGCCAGCAGTTACTCACGCAGGACGTATGGCTACACCTTC,CASSYSRRTYGYTF
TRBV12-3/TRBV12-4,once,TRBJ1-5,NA,TGTGCCAGCACCATGGACAGTCGGGGGCCCCAGCATTTT,CASTMDSRGPQHF
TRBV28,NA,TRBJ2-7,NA,TGTGCCAGCGGTAATTACGAGCAGTACTTC,CASGNYEQYF
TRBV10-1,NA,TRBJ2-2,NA,TGCGCCAGCAGTGGGCACACCAACACCGGGGAGCTGTTTTTT,CASSGHTNTGELFF
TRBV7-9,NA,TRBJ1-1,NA,TGTGCCAGCAGCTTGGGGTCCTCTGAAGCTTTCTTT,CASSLGSSEAFF
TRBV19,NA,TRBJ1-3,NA,TGTGCCAGTCTACAGGGTGGGGAAAACACCATATATTTT,CASLQGGENTIYF
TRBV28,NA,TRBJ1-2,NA,TGTGCCAGCAGTTTTGCGGGGTTGCTAAACTATGGCTACACCTTC,CASSFAGLLNYGYTF
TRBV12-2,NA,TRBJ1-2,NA,TGTGCAAGTCGAACTCTCAAGGGCTACACCTTC,CASRTLKGYTF